This T cell receptor beta chain is from a study of blood T cell repertoires in COVID-19. Study-wide context: The samples span acute and convalescent COVID-19 from the United States, Italy and Spain. T cells, B-cell-depleted T cells, or PBMCs supplied cDNA or gDNA.

All recovered Cohort 3 donors got two negative PCRs, got clearance, or saw symptom resolution. The germline CDR1 and CDR2 sequences are SGHDT and YYEEEE. Deletions cut 4 bases from V and 4 bases from J, with 9 bases between. This CDR3 region has 13 residues. Some clones are missing from TCRdb's copy, which holds only in-frame ones; the method was immunoSEQ multiplex PCR. Here the sample spans 280,000 or so clones, less than 85% being singletons. The V call is TRBV5-6, the J call TRBJ1-3; no clear D gene. What was sequenced was PBMCs or T cells enriched from blood (not recorded which). The receptor comes from a woman between 50 and 59 years old who had recovered from COVID-19. CDR3 region: CASSPNRGNTIYF. CDR3 nucleotides: TGTGCCAGCAGCCCGAATAGAGGAAACACCATATATTTT. The full variable domain, its missing parts supplied by reference TRBV5-6 and TRBJ1-3, is DAGVTQSPTHLIKTRGQQVTLRCSPKSGHDTVSWYQQALGQGPQFIFQYYEEEERQRGNFPDRFSGHQFPNYSSELNVNALLLGDSALYLCASSPNRGNTIYFGEGSWLTVV.